The clone carrying this T cell receptor (beta chain) was found once. What it binds is unknown. V was clipped by 7 bases and J by 0 bases, with 17 bases between them. This CDR3 is 16 amino acids long. This record belongs to a study of CD8 T cells in ankylosing spondylitis. As the method for making TCR beta libraries, quantitative 5'-RACE with molecular barcodes was used. TCRdb used MiXCR to reprocess the 5' RACE reads, holding one entry per CDR3 protein. The data contain 650,000 to 800,000 distinct CDR3 sequences, 19% of them singletons. Broader study findings: Roughly 8 highly homologous variants made up a TCR beta motif that seemed to typify ankylosing spondylitis blood. CD8+ cells made up the disease-linked clones, which were relatively rare in peripheral blood. Reportedly, significant enrichment of disease-linked clones occurred in matched ankylosing spondylitis synovial fluid.

Sample: blood, either unsorted or a sorted T cell fraction (not recorded which). V is TRBV12-3 or TRBV12-4 and J is TRBJ2-3; no clear D. This TCR was recovered from a male donor with ankylosing spondylitis. As DNA, the CDR3 is TGTGCCAGCATCCCCTACTCGGGTTCTAGCACAGATACGCAGTATTTT. Residues: CASIPYSGSSTDTQYF.